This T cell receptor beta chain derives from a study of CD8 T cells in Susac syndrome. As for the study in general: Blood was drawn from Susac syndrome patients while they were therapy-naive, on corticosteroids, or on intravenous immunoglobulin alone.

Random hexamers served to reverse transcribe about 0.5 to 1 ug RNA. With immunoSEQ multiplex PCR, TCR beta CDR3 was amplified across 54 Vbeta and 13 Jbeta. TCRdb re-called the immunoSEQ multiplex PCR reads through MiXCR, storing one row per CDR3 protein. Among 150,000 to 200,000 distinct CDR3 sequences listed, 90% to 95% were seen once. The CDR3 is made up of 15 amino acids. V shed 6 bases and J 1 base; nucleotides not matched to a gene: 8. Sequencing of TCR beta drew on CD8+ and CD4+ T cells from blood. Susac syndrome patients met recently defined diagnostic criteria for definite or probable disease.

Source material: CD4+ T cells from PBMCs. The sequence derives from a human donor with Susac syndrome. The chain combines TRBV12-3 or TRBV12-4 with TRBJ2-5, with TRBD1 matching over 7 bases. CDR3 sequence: CASSLGTALQETQYF. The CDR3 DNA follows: TGTGCCAGCAGCCTAGGGACAGCCCTCCAAGAGACCCAGTACTTC.